A single sample is the source of the 16 T cell receptor beta chains below, sequenced in a study of chemoradiotherapy in HPV16-positive cancers. This table comes from immunoSEQ multiplex PCR, and its TCRdb copy is limited to in-frame clones, with some not included. The table records approximately 35,000 clones, about four fifths of them present only once. The sample was blood, taken from a patient who underwent chemoradiotherapy. These receptors all stem from a human donor with HPV-associated anogenital cancer.

The V gene is TRBV19, the J gene TRBJ2-1; 11 nucleotides line up with TRBD2. The CDR3 loop spans 14 amino acids. Unmatched junction bases numbered 2, after V lost 8 bases and J lost 2 bases. Germline CDR1 reads LNHDA; CDR2 reads SQIVND (reference sequence). CDR3 nucleotides: TGTGCCAGTGGTAGCGGGGGGGCCTACAATGAGCAGTTCTTC. The encoded protein is CASGSGGAYNEQFF.

The J gene is TRBJ1-5, the V gene TRBV7-2; 10 nucleotides agree with TRBD1. The CDR3 loop spans 16 amino acids. Germline V lookup: CDR1 SGHTA, CDR2 FQGNSA. J was trimmed by 6 bases and V by 4 bases; bases with no gene match: 9. The CDR3 coding sequence is TGTGCCAGCAGCTCAGGTACCGGGACAGGGGTTCAGCCCCAGCATTTT. It codes for CASSSGTGTGVQPQHF. Looking up the rest from reference TRBV7-2 and TRBJ1-5 gives the full variable domain: GAGVSQSPSNKVTEKGKDVELRCDPISGHTALYWYRQSLGQGLEFLIYFQGNSAPDKSGLPSDRFSAERTGGSVSTLTIQRTQQEDSAVYLCASSSGTGTGVQPQHFGDGTRLSIL.

The chain carries TRBV5-1 and TRBJ1-2; D call uncertain. The CDR3 is made up of 15 amino acids. Trimming took 4 bases from V and 0 from J, leaving 13 bases between them. CDR1 is SGHRS and CDR2 is YFSETQ in the germline V gene. CDR3 nucleotide sequence: TGCGCCAGCAGCGTTAATGATCAGCCTAACTATGGCTACACCTTC. Amino acid sequence: CASSVNDQPNYGYTF.

The chain is built from TRBV10-3 and TRBJ2-5, with D perhaps matching TRBD1 (5 bases). V gave up 5 bases and J gave up 2 bases, with 9 bases separating them. This CDR3 region has 13 residues. Germline V CDR1 and CDR2: ENHRY, SYGVKD. As DNA, the CDR3 is TGTGCCATCAGTCCCGGACAACAAGAGACCCAGTACTTC. It translates to CAISPGQQETQYF.

This clone was detected a few times. The genes are TRBV15 and TRBJ1-2; D is ambiguous. Trimming took off 0 bases at V and 6 bases at J, with 5 bases between the two ends. Germline CDR1 reads LNHNV; CDR2 reads YYDKDF (reference sequence). The CDR3 has 12 residues. This CDR3 reads CATSRDRDGYTF. CDR3 bases: TGTGCCACCAGCAGAGACCGAGATGGCTACACCTTC. Based on the CDR3 plus reference TRBV15 and TRBJ1-2, the full variable domain is DAMVIQNPRYQVTQFGKPVTLSCSQTLNHNVMYWYQQKSSQAPKLLFHYYDKDFNNEADTPDNFQSRRPNTSFCFLDIRSPGLGDTAMYLCATSRDRDGYTFGSGTRLTVV.

The chain carries TRBV19 and TRBJ1-1, with D possibly matching TRBD1 (6 bases). V was shortened by 7 bases and J by 3 bases, with 12 bases between the two germline ends. Per germline, CDR1 LNHDA and CDR2 SQIVND (reference sequence). The CDR3 sequence is 13 residues long. As DNA, the CDR3 is TGTGCCAGTATAGGACAGTTCTACACTGAAGCTTTCTTT. As protein: CASIGQFYTEAFF.

The chain joins TRBV6-5 to TRBJ2-6; tentatively, D is TRBD2 (5 bases). The CDR3 covers 13 residues. Germline CDR1 reads MNHEY; CDR2 reads SVGAGI. V lost 7 bases and J 11 bases, leaving 15 bases between the germline ends. The CDR3 DNA follows: TGTGCCAGCAACCCGGTCGGGGTCCACGTCCTGACTTTC. Translated, it gives CASNPVGVHVLTF.

The V call is TRBV7-6, the J call TRBJ2-2; D perhaps matches TRBD1 (5 bases). V shed 3 bases and J shed 2 bases, with 10 bases lying between them. The germline V gene encodes CDR1 SGHVS and CDR2 FNYEAQ. CDR3 length: 15 amino acids. CDR3 nucleotide sequence: TGTGCCAGCAGCTTTGTAGGGGATAACACCGGGGAGCTGTTTTTT. Its protein is CASSFVGDNTGELFF. Full variable domain (rest looked up from reference TRBV7-6 and TRBJ2-2): GAGVSQSPRYKVTKRGQDVALRCDPISGHVSLYWYRQALGQGPEFLTYFNYEAQQDKSGLPNDRFSAERPEGSISTLTIQRTEQRDSAMYRCASSFVGDNTGELFFGEGSRLTVL.

The chain joins TRBV7-9 to TRBJ2-6; 12 nucleotides align to TRBD1. V lost 7 bases and J lost 2; bases outside the gene matches: 9. Germline CDR1 is SEHNR and CDR2 is FQNEAQ (reference sequence). The CDR3 spans 18 residues. The CDR3 sequence: CASIVRDRGLAGANVLTF. DNA for the CDR3: TGTGCCAGCATCGTAAGGGACAGGGGGCTTGCTGGGGCCAACGTCCTGACTTTC.

The chain recombines TRBV11-2 with TRBJ1-1, with no clear D. Germline-derived CDR1 and CDR2 are SGHAT and FQNNGV. The CDR3 runs to 15 residues. The V gene lost 3 bases and the J gene lost 1 base, with 12 bases spanning the gap. The CDR3 loop reads CASSFGGGGNTEAFF. In DNA form, the CDR3 reads TGTGCCAGCAGCTTTGGTGGCGGCGGGAACACTGAAGCTTTCTTT.

V gene TRBV7-9 combines with J gene TRBJ2-4; D call uncertain. With 1 base removed from V and 2 bases from J, the gap between germline ends came to 9 bases. Looked up from germline, CDR1 is SEHNR and CDR2 is FQNEAQ (reference sequence). The CDR3 sequence is 15 residues long. The CDR3 spells CASSLGSMPKNIQYF. DNA of the CDR3: TGTGCCAGCAGCTTAGGGTCTATGCCCAAAAACATTCAGTACTTC.

This clone was picked up a small number of times. The rearrangement uses TRBV9 and TRBJ1-1; D remains unclear. This CDR3 has 13 residues. The V end was cut by 2 bases, the J end by 5 bases, with 10 bases between. CDR1 and CDR2 from the germline V gene are SGDLS and YYNGEE. The CDR3 sequence is CASSVVPGTEAFF. In DNA, the CDR3 is TGTGCCAGCAGCGTGGTTCCGGGGACTGAAGCTTTCTTT. The whole variable domain, filled in from reference TRBV9 and TRBJ1-1, reads DSGVTQTPKHLITATGQRVTLRCSPRSGDLSVYWYQQSLDQGLQFLIQYYNGEERAKGNILERFSAQQFPDLHSELNLSSLELGDSALYFCASSVVPGTEAFFGQGTRLTVV.

J is TRBJ2-1 and V is TRBV5-1, with TRBD2 identical over 10 bases. Germline-derived CDR1 and CDR2 are SGHRS and YFSETQ. The CDR3 sequence is 15 residues long. V lost 4 bases to trimming and J lost 2 bases; unmatched junction nucleotides: 3. The CDR3 region is CASSGGLAAYNEQFF. The CDR3 DNA follows: TGCGCCAGCAGCGGCGGACTAGCGGCCTACAATGAGCAGTTCTTC.

The rearrangement joins TRBV5-1 to TRBJ2-2; perhaps TRBD1 as D (6 bases). Per the germline V gene, CDR1 is SGHRS and CDR2 is YFSETQ. The V and J ends lost 5 bases and 1 base respectively, with 12 bases between them. The CDR3 extends over 15 amino acids. The CDR3: CASRVRGRNTGELFF. In nucleotides, the CDR3 is TGCGCCAGCAGAGTCAGGGGCCGGAACACCGGGGAGCTGTTTTTT.

The rearrangement uses TRBV6-1 and TRBJ2-7; 9 positions match TRBD1. V lost 2 bases to trimming and J lost 2 bases; unmatched junction nucleotides: 10. This CDR3 spans 17 amino acids. The germline V gene encodes CDR1 MNHNS and CDR2 SASEGT. CDR3 coding DNA: TGTGCCAGCAGTGAATACTCCGGGACAGGGTTCCCCTACGAGCAGTACTTC. Its protein product is CASSEYSGTGFPYEQYF.

The chain is built from TRBV10-3 and TRBJ2-2, with D hard to call. The CDR3 is 12 amino acids. Germline CDR1 ENHRY, CDR2 SYGVKD. Trimming pared 7 bases from V and 7 bases from J, leaving 10 bases between. The CDR3 coding sequence is TGTGCCATCAAACCGGACGGCGGGGAGCTGTTTTTT. Protein product: CAIKPDGGELFF.